Sequencing of this TCR beta chain was carried out in a study of blood T cell repertoires in COVID-19. Study-wide background: Sites across the United States, Italy and Spain contributed samples from acute and convalescent COVID-19. T cells, B-cell-depleted T cells, or PBMCs supplied cDNA or gDNA.

Authors' methods: Using reference gene primer amplification, nucleated cell counts were estimated. Repertoires were generated with immunoSEQ multiplex PCR, while TCRdb's copy carries only in-frame clones and drops some. That table is the source of V, J and clone size, and D and trimming were worked out from the DNA. The data hold 130,000 to 150,000 clones, with 70% to 90% observed a single time. Germline CDR1 reads KGHSH; CDR2 reads LQKENI. The CDR3 totals 17 residues. V lost 4 bases, J lost 0 bases, and 8 bases stayed unmatched. Enrollment of patients from Seattle took place during active infection, with longitudinal follow-up.

This TCR derives from a woman aged 55-70 years with COVID-19, enrolled during active disease. The specimen sequenced was peripheral blood. The rearrangement links TRBV18 to TRBJ2-3, with 9 bases that match TRBD2. Written as DNA, the CDR3 is TGTGCCAGCTCACTTAGCGGGGGCCCGCAGAGCACAGATACGCAGTATTTT. It codes for CASSLSGGPQSTDTQYF.